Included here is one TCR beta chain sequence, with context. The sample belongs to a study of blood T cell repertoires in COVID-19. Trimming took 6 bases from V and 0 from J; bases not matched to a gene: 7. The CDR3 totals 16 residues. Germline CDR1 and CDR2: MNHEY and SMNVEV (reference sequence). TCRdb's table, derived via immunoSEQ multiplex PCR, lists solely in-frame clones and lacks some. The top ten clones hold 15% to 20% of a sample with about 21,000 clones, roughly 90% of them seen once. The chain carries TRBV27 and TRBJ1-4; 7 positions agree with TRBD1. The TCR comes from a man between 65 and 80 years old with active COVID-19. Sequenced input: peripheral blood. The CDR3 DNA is TGTGCCAGCAGCCCGGACAGGTTTCCAACTAATGAAAAACTGTTTTTT. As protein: CASSPDRFPTNEKLFF.